Included here is one T cell receptor beta chain sequence, with context. The antigen is unknown. The sample belongs to a study of cytomegalovirus exposure and HLA in healthy donors. General study findings and limits: Per a prior analysis, the majority of TCR beta V segments were productive roughly 90% or roughly 30% of the time. Indistinguishable V segments, including TRBV6-2 and TRBV6-3, were excluded.

Each of the donors was a healthy bone marrow donor. The PCR made use of 60 Vbeta and 13 Jbeta primers. This table comes from immunoSEQ multiplex PCR, and its TCRdb copy is limited to in-frame clones, with some not included. The table lists about 83,000 clones, 81% of them singletons, with around 1.9% in the top ten. Germline CDR1 reads SGHNT; CDR2 reads YYREEE (reference sequence). Trimming took off 1 base at V and 8 bases at J, with 24 bases between the two ends. The CDR3 contains 17 residues. The specimen sequenced was PBMCs. This clonotype was obtained from a woman aged 30 to 39 in good health and CMV-seronegative. This sequence joins TRBV5-4 and TRBJ1-2; TRBD1 might be the D (6 bases). CDR3 in DNA: TGTGCCAGCAGCTTGCCCTCAGGGGTGGGAAAAATAGTCGGCTACACCTTC. Residues: CASSLPSGVGKIVGYTF.